The 3 T cell receptor beta chains below all came from one sample that was sequenced in a study of shared clonotypes between healthy human individuals. Profiling relied on immunoSEQ multiplex PCR, and the TCRdb table lists in-frame clones only, not all of them. The sample carries 1,500,000 or so clones, about 96% recorded once. Sequencing was performed on naive CD4+ T cells sorted from blood. Subset in this sample: CD45RA+ positively selected. The source is a man younger than 40 in good health.

The genes are TRBV15 and TRBJ2-7; D possibly corresponds to TRBD1 (5 bases). This CDR3 has 16 amino acids. Trimming left V 0 bases short and J 3 bases short, with 15 bases between. The germline V gene has CDR1 LNHNV and CDR2 YYDKDF (reference sequence). Here the CDR3 reads CATSRDIGQGGYEQYF. The DNA of the CDR3 is TGTGCCACCAGCAGAGATATAGGTCAGGGCGGCTACGAGCAGTACTTC. Full variable domain (remainder filled in from reference TRBV15 and TRBJ2-7): DAMVIQNPRYQVTQFGKPVTLSCSQTLNHNVMYWYQQKSSQAPKLLFHYYDKDFNNEADTPDNFQSRRPNTSFCFLDIRSPGLGDTAMYLCATSRDIGQGGYEQYFGPGTRLTVT.

This clone has just one count. V gene TRBV7-9 combines with J gene TRBJ2-1, with 7 bases identical to TRBD2. After removal of 5 bases from V and 3 bases from J, the junction contained 4 bases not matched to a gene. CDR1 SEHNR and CDR2 FQNEAQ come from the germline V gene (reference sequence). The CDR3 runs 14 residues. In DNA form, the CDR3 reads TGTGCCAGCAGCCGCCGGGACTACTACAATGAGCAGTTCTTC. Its translation is CASSRRDYYNEQFF.

The chain employs TRBV18 and TRBJ2-3; D might be TRBD1 (5 bases). Trimming shortened V by 2 bases and J by 0 bases, and 9 bases separated the two germline ends. The CDR3 has 15 residues. Germline CDR1 and CDR2: KGHSH and LQKENI. The CDR3 nucleotides are TGTGCCAGCTCACCATGGGGCTCTAGCACAGATACGCAGTATTTT. This gives the protein CASSPWGSSTDTQYF. Full variable domain (rest looked up from reference TRBV18 and TRBJ2-3): NAGVMQNPRHLVRRRGQEARLRCSPMKGHSHVYWYRQLPEEGLKFMVYLQKENIIDESGMPKERFSAEFPKEGPSILRIQQVVRGDSAAYFCASSPWGSSTDTQYFGPGTRLTVL.